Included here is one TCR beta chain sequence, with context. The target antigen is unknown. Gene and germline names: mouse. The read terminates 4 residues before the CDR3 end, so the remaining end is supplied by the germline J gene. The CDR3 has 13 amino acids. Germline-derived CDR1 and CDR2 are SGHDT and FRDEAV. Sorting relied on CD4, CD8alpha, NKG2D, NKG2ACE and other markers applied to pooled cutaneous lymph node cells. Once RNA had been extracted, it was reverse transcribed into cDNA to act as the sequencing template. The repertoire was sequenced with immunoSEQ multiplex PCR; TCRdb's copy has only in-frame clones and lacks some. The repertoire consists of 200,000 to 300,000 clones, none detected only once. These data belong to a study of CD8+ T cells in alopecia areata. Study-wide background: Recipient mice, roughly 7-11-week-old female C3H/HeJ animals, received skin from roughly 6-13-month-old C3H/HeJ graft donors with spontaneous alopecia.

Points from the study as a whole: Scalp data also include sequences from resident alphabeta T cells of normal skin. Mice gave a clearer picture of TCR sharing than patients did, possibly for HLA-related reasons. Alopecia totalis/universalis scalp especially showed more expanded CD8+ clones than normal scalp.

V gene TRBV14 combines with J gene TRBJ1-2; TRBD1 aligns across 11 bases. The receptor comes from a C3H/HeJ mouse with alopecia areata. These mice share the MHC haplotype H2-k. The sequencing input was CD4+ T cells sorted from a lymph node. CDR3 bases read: TGTGCCAGCAGTTTGGACAGGGGGCCC. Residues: CASSLDRGP. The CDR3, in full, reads CASSLDRGPDYTF.